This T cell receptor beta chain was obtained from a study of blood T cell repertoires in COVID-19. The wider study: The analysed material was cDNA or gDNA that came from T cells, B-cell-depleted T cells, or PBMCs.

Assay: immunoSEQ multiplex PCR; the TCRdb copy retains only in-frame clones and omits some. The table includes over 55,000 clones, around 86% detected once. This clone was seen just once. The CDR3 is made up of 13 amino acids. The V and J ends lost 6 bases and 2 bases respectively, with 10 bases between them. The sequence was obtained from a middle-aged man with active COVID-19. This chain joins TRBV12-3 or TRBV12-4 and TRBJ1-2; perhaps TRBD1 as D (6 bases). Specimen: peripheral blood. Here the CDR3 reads CASSRGQNYGYTF. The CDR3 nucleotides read TGTGCCAGCAGCCGCGGACAGAACTATGGCTACACCTTC.